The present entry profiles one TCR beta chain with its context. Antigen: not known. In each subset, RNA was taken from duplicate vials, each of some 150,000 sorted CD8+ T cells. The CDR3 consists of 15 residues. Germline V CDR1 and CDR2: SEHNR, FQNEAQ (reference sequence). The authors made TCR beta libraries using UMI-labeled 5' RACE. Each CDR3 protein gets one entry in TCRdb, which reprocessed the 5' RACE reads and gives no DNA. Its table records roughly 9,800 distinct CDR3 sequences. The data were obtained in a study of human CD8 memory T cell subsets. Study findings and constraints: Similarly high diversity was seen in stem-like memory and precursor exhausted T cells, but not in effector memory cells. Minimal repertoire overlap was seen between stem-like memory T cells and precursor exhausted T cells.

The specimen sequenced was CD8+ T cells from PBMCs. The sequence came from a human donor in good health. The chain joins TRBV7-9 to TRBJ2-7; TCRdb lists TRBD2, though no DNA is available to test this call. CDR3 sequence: CASSPAQTEWEEQYF. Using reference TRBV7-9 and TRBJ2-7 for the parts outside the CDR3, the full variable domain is DTGVSQNPRHKITKRGQNVTFRCDPISEHNRLYWYRQTLGQGPEFLTYFQNEAQLEKSRLLSDRFSAERPKGSFSTLEIQRTEQGDSAMYLCASSPAQTEWEEQYFGPGTRLTVT.